A selection of T cell receptor beta chains follows, all from one sample in a study of blood T cell repertoires in COVID-19. Generated by immunoSEQ multiplex PCR, the TCRdb table keeps only in-frame clones and is missing some. The table has roughly 150,000 clones, roughly 80% seen once. Sequenced: PBMCs or T cells enriched from blood (not recorded which). These receptor sequences come from a woman younger than 35 who had been exposed to COVID-19. The CDR3 runs from the conserved cysteine through the conserved F or W. D genes are given only for firm matches. Clone size is shown for a subset of rows, as once, few, many or a class of expanded clone.

D gene	V gene	J gene	clone size	CDR3 protein	CDR3 DNA
NA	TRBV5-5	TRBJ1-3	NA	CASSLNGGAPGNTIYF	TGTGCCAGCAGCCTAAACGGGGGGGCGCCTGGAAACACCATATATTTT
NA	TRBV28	TRBJ1-2	NA	CASSLSPGEGGYGYTF	TGTGCCAGCAGTTTATCGCCGGGGGAGGGGGGCTATGGCTACACCTTC
NA	TRBV12-3/TRBV12-4	TRBJ1-5	once	CASSSQGNQPQHF	TGTGCCAGCAGTTCTCAGGGAAATCAGCCCCAGCATTTT
TRBD1	TRBV5-6	TRBJ1-3	NA	CASSRTGRGVSGNTIYF	TGTGCCAGCAGCAGGACAGGGAGAGGGGTCTCTGGAAACACCATATATTTT
TRBD1	TRBV28	TRBJ1-5	NA	CASTPPGQGHQPQHF	TGTGCCAGCACCCCACCGGGACAGGGTCATCAGCCCCAGCATTTT
NA	TRBV25-1	TRBJ2-1	NA	CASSESRLHNEQFF	TGTGCCAGCAGTGAATCAAGACTCCACAATGAGCAGTTCTTC
TRBD1	TRBV19	TRBJ2-1	NA	CASREQGARDEQFF	TGTGCCAGTAGGGAACAGGGGGCAAGGGATGAGCAGTTCTTC
NA	TRBV2	TRBJ1-1	NA	CASTSYGRSTEAFF	TGTGCCAGCACTTCATATGGCAGGTCCACTGAAGCTTTCTTT
NA	TRBV5-6	TRBJ2-3	NA	CASSLFTLSTDTQYF	TGTGCCAGCAGCTTGTTTACTCTTAGCACAGATACGCAGTATTTT
TRBD1	TRBV5-1	TRBJ1-6	NA	CASSQGQGVGSPLHF	TGCGCCAGCAGCCAGGGACAGGGGGTCGGTTCACCCCTCCACTTT
TRBD1	TRBV5-6	TRBJ1-3	few	CASSVADRDSGNTIYF	TGTGCCAGCAGCGTCGCAGACAGGGATTCTGGAAACACCATATATTTT
TRBD2	TRBV19	TRBJ2-1	NA	CASRHGLAVSSYNEQFF	TGTGCCAGTAGGCACGGACTAGCGGTGAGCTCCTACAATGAGCAGTTCTTC
NA	TRBV19	TRBJ1-2	NA	CASSEGPTRHYDYGYTF	TGTGCCAGTAGTGAGGGCCCGACTAGACATTACGACTATGGCTACACCTTC
NA	TRBV28	TRBJ1-3	NA	CASSKLSGISGNTIYF	TGTGCCAGCAGCAAACTTTCGGGTATCTCTGGAAACACCATATATTTT
NA	TRBV27	TRBJ1-3	NA	CASSSVLGNTIYF	TGTGCCAGCAGTTCAGTATTGGGAAACACCATATATTTT
TRBD2	TRBV5-6	TRBJ2-3	NA	CASSPLLAGGTDTQYF	TGTGCCAGCAGCCCATTACTAGCGGGAGGGACAGATACGCAGTATTTT
TRBD2	TRBV9	TRBJ2-7	NA	CASSHSGLAGIYEQYF	TGTGCCAGCAGCCACTCGGGACTAGCGGGAATATACGAGCAGTACTTC
TRBD1	TRBV19	TRBJ2-2	NA	CASRTNRRTGLFTGELFF	TGTGCCAGTAGAACAAACCGCCGGACAGGGCTATTCACCGGGGAGCTGTTTTTT
TRBD1	TRBV5-8	TRBJ1-6	NA	CASSLTGGSPLHF	TGTGCCAGCAGCTTAACAGGGGGATCACCCCTCCACTTT
NA	TRBV3-1/TRBV3-2	TRBJ2-7	NA	CASSQNQRREQYF	TGTGCCAGCAGCCAAAACCAACGGAGGGAGCAGTACTTC
TRBD1	TRBV19	TRBJ2-3	NA	CASSSRQGDTDTQYF	TGTGCCAGTAGTAGTAGACAGGGAGACACAGATACGCAGTATTTT
TRBD2	TRBV7-3	TRBJ2-2	NA	CASSTGTTGRTGELFF	TGTGCCAGCAGCACCGGGACTACCGGGCGCACCGGGGAGCTGTTTTTT
TRBD1	TRBV19	TRBJ2-7	NA	CATGTGGSYEQYF	TGTGCCACTGGGACAGGGGGGAGCTACGAGCAGTACTTC
TRBD1	TRBV15	TRBJ2-1	NA	CATSLSPGQGHYEQFF	TGTGCCACCAGCCTATCACCGGGACAGGGACACTATGAGCAGTTCTTC
TRBD2	TRBV7-8	TRBJ2-3	once	CASSVVGLASDTQYF	TGTGCCAGCAGCGTGGTGGGACTAGCGTCAGATACGCAGTATTTT
NA	TRBV12-5	TRBJ1-5	NA	CASGLIKVREPDQPQHF	TGTGCTAGTGGTTTGATTAAAGTCAGGGAACCAGATCAGCCCCAGCATTTT
NA	TRBV5-6	TRBJ2-7	NA	CASSNVAGNSYEQYF	TGTGCCAGCAGCAACGTGGCAGGGAACTCCTACGAGCAGTACTTC
TRBD1	TRBV19	TRBJ1-1	NA	CATSDRVTNTEAFF	TGTGCCACCTCCGACAGGGTTACGAACACTGAAGCTTTCTTT
NA	TRBV6-5	TRBJ2-7	few	CASSPRQAYYEQYF	TGTGCCAGCAGTCCCCGACAGGCTTACTACGAGCAGTACTTC
TRBD1	TRBV3-1/TRBV3-2	TRBJ2-5	NA	CASSQEGQGAQTQYF	TGTGCCAGCAGCCAGGAGGGACAGGGGGCGCAGACCCAGTACTTC
TRBD2	TRBV3-1/TRBV3-2	TRBJ2-7	NA	CASSHSASGDEQYF	TGTGCCAGCAGCCACTCGGCTAGCGGCGACGAGCAGTACTTC
TRBD1	TRBV30	TRBJ1-1	NA	CAWSVRDRVNTEAFF	TGTGCCTGGAGTGTAAGGGACAGGGTGAACACTGAAGCTTTCTTT
NA	TRBV20-1	TRBJ2-1	NA	CSASLHQGSEQFF	TGCAGTGCTAGTCTCCATCAGGGGAGTGAGCAGTTCTTC
TRBD1	TRBV4-1	TRBJ2-7	few	CATWDRGSVAGWQYF	TGCGCCACATGGGACAGGGGGTCAGTGGCGGGGTGGCAGTACTTC
TRBD2	TRBV4-1	TRBJ2-1	few	CASSQDRRRSTSGRDNEQFF	TGCGCCAGCAGCCAAGATAGGCGGCGTTCAACTAGCGGGAGAGACAATGAGCAGTTCTTC
TRBD2	TRBV4-1	TRBJ2-3	NA	CASSQDFSLAGGAQYF	TGCGCCAGCAGCCAAGATTTTAGCCTAGCGGGAGGAGCGCAGTATTTT
TRBD2	TRBV7-9	TRBJ2-2	NA	CASSRTSVATGELFF	TGTGCCAGCAGCCGGACTAGCGTCGCCACCGGGGAGCTGTTTTTT
NA	TRBV28	TRBJ2-1	NA	CASSLIFDEQFF	TGTGCCAGCAGTTTAATCTTCGATGAGCAGTTCTTC
TRBD2	TRBV11-1	TRBJ2-7	NA	CASSLNGLAGEQYF	TGTGCCAGCAGCTTGAATGGACTAGCGGGAGAGCAGTACTTC
TRBD1	TRBV25-1	TRBJ2-5	NA	CASSADRGLRETQYF	TGTGCCAGCAGTGCGGACAGGGGGTTACGGGAGACCCAGTACTTC
NA	TRBV4-2	TRBJ2-7	NA	CASSQASGVDYEQYF	TGTGCCAGCAGCCAAGCTTCAGGGGTGGACTACGAGCAGTACTTC
NA	TRBV15	TRBJ2-7	NA	CATSNHYLAGYEQYF	TGTGCCACCAGCAACCATTATTTGGCGGGCTACGAGCAGTACTTC